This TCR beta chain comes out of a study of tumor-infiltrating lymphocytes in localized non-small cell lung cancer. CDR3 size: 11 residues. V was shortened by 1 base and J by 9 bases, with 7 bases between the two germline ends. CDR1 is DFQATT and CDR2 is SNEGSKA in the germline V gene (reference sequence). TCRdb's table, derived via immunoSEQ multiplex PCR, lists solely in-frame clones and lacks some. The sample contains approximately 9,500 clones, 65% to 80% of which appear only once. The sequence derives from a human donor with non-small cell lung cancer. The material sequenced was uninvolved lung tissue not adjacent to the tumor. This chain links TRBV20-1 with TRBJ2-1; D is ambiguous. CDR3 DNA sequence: TGCAGTGCTAGAGGATCCGGTGAGCAGTTCTTC. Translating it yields CSARGSGEQFF.